This T cell receptor (beta chain) is from a study of blood T cells in healthy people across ages. Study conclusions and caveats: Older age went with lower TCR beta diversity per million T cells, in a roughly linear way. There was no known CMV status for donors, so expanded clonotype changes were possibly confounded.

The CDR3 is 16 residues long. From germline, CDR1 is MGHRA and CDR2 YSYEKL. V was clipped by 0 bases and J by 2 bases, with 10 bases between them. Through a sample-barcoded 5' primer and a J-beta primer mix, a second PCR was run for about 6 to 11 cycles. TCRdb processed the 5' RACE reads anew with MiXCR; each CDR3 protein has one entry. The data show roughly 800,000 distinct CDR3 sequences, with roughly 50% seen just once and about two fifths held by the top ten. In regard to this clonotype: As yet, its antigen is unknown.

The source material was blood. This TCR was recovered from an elderly man in good health. V gene TRBV4-1 combines with J gene TRBJ1-4; D gene uncertain. The chain's CDR3 is CASSQDLVVTNEKLFF. CDR3 sequence (DNA): TGCGCCAGCAGCCAAGACCTGGTGGTCACTAATGAAAAACTGTTTTTT.